Listed below are T cell receptor beta chains from one sample, sequenced in a study of OX40 agonist ivuxolimab in advanced cancers. Measured with immunoSEQ multiplex PCR; TCRdb has only the in-frame clones, and not every one. The table lists about 37,000 clones, around 92% of them singletons. The source material was CD4+ or CD8+ T cells sorted from blood, sampled in a trial of the OX40 agonist ivuxolimab. Every receptor here comes from an adult with an advanced solid tumor such as melanoma, head and neck, liver or kidney cancer. Both conserved end residues are part of each CDR3. D genes are given only for firm matches. Size values are once, few and many counts, or a class for expanded clones, and some rows have none.

TRBV4-1	few	NA	TRBJ2-7	TGCGCCAGCAGCCCCACAGGGTACGAGCAGTACTTC	CASSPTGYEQYF
TRBV29-1	once	NA	TRBJ2-7	TGCAGCGTTGAAGAGGGGACTCCCCACTCCTACGAGCAGTACTTC	CSVEEGTPHSYEQYF
TRBV2	NA	NA	TRBJ2-2	TGTGCCAGCAGGCAGGGAAACGGGGAGCTGTTTTTT	CASRQGNGELFF
TRBV2	NA	NA	TRBJ1-2	TGTGCCAGCAGTGAAACAGGGAACTATGGCTACACCTTC	CASSETGNYGYTF
TRBV28	NA	NA	TRBJ2-6	TGTGCCAGCAGTACCATTACGACAGGAGATACACTCACTGGGGCCAACGTCCTGACTTTC	CASSTITTGDTLTGANVLTF
TRBV28	NA	TRBD1	TRBJ2-2	TGTGCCAGCAGCCCGATGGACAGGGCAAACACCGGGGAGCTGTTTTTT	CASSPMDRANTGELFF
TRBV4-1	NA	NA	TRBJ1-5	TGCGCCAGCAGCCAAGGGGGTGGGAGTAACAATCAGCCCCAGCATTTT	CASSQGGGSNNQPQHF
TRBV28	NA	NA	TRBJ2-5	TGTGCCAGCAGTATCCTTCCTGAGACCCAGTACTTC	CASSILPETQYF
TRBV7-2	NA	TRBD2	TRBJ2-1	TGTGCCAGCAGCTTGAGCGGACTAGCGGGCGATGAGCAGTTCTTC	CASSLSGLAGDEQFF
TRBV6-1	once	TRBD1	TRBJ2-7	TGTGCCAGCAGCCAGGACAGGAACGAGCAGTACTTC	CASSQDRNEQYF
TRBV7-9	NA	TRBD2	TRBJ2-7	TGTGCCAGCAGCTCGGGACTAGCGGGAGGTTACTCCTACGAGCAGTACTTC	CASSSGLAGGYSYEQYF
TRBV7-2	NA	TRBD2	TRBJ2-7	TGTGCCAGCAGCTCCCCCCTCGGGCTAGCGGGCTACGAGCAGTACTTC	CASSSPLGLAGYEQYF
TRBV28	NA	NA	TRBJ1-5	TGTGCCAGCAGGCCCTATGAGAATCAGCCCCAGCATTTT	CASRPYENQPQHF
TRBV28	NA	NA	TRBJ2-7	TGTGCCAGCAGTTCCGGGACTTGGACGGACGGGCAGTACTTC	CASSSGTWTDGQYF
TRBV7-8	NA	NA	TRBJ1-2	TGTGCCAGCAGCTTAACTATTCCCTCCTTCTATGGCTACACCTTC	CASSLTIPSFYGYTF
TRBV6-5	NA	NA	TRBJ2-5	TGTGCCAGCAGTTATGTCTCGAGAGGAGAGACCCAGTACTTC	CASSYVSRGETQYF
TRBV11-2	NA	TRBD2	TRBJ2-7	TGTGCCAGCAGCCCTGTGACTAGCGACTACGAGCAGTACTTC	CASSPVTSDYEQYF
TRBV28	NA	TRBD2	TRBJ2-7	TGTGCCAGCGCAAGCGGGAGAATCCACACACAAACCTACGAGCAGTACTTC	CASASGRIHTQTYEQYF
TRBV28	NA	TRBD2	TRBJ2-7	TGTGCCAGCAGTACTAGCGGGTTCTCCTACGAGCAGTACTTC	CASSTSGFSYEQYF
TRBV18	NA	NA	TRBJ2-1	TGTGCCAGCTCACCCCCTGGGGAAGGGAGGAATGAGCAGTTCTTC	CASSPPGEGRNEQFF
TRBV7-6	NA	TRBD2	TRBJ2-3	TGTGCCAGCAGCTTATCCGGGGGGAGGGCAGATACGCAGTATTTT	CASSLSGGRADTQYF
TRBV7-9	once	NA	TRBJ2-5	TGTGCCAGCAGCTTCACCAGAGGACCTCAAGAGACCCAGTACTTC	CASSFTRGPQETQYF
TRBV13	NA	NA	TRBJ2-7	TGTGCCAGCAGCTTCCCACAGGGCCACGAGCAGTACTTC	CASSFPQGHEQYF
TRBV7-2	NA	NA	TRBJ2-7	TGTGCCAGCAGGGACCCGGGGAGCTCCTACGAGCAGTACTTC	CASRDPGSSYEQYF
TRBV19	NA	TRBD1	TRBJ2-6	TGTGCCATCAAGGGACAGGCAAACTCTGGGGCCAACGTCCTGACTTTC	CAIKGQANSGANVLTF
TRBV10-2	NA	NA	TRBJ2-1	TGCGCCACCAGCACCGGGACACTCTACAATGAGCAGTTCTTC	CATSTGTLYNEQFF
TRBV6-5	NA	NA	TRBJ2-1	TGTGCCACCTTACTTGGAAGCTCCTACAATGAGCAGTTCTTC	CATLLGSSYNEQFF
TRBV6-5	NA	NA	TRBJ1-5	TGTGCCAGCAGTTACCCGGACAGCGACAATCAGCCCCAGCATTTT	CASSYPDSDNQPQHF
TRBV15	NA	NA	TRBJ2-1	TGTGCCACCAGCAGAGTATTAGGTAATGAGCAGTTCTTC	CATSRVLGNEQFF
TRBV6-6	NA	TRBD2	TRBJ2-2	TGTGCCAGCAGTTATGCACTAGCGGCTAACACCGGGGAGCTGTTTTTT	CASSYALAANTGELFF
TRBV7-9	NA	NA	TRBJ1-5	TGTGCCAGCAGCTTAGTTCGGGGGACTGTGGGGCCCCAGCATTTT	CASSLVRGTVGPQHF
TRBV19	few	TRBD1	TRBJ2-7	TGTGCCAGTAGTACCCTGGACAGGGTCTACGAGCAGTACTTC	CASSTLDRVYEQYF
TRBV12-5	NA	TRBD2	TRBJ2-1	TGTGCTAGTGGCCGGACTAGCTATGAGCAGTTCTTC	CASGRTSYEQFF
TRBV19	NA	TRBD2	TRBJ2-1	TGTGCCAGTAGTATTCGGTGGCTAGCGGAAGGATACAATGAGCAGTTCTTC	CASSIRWLAEGYNEQFF
TRBV5-1	NA	NA	TRBJ2-7	TGCGCCAGCACCCCAGGGGAGGGGAGCGGCGAGCAGTACTTC	CASTPGEGSGEQYF
TRBV13	NA	TRBD2	TRBJ2-7	TGTGCCAGCAGCTCGGGACTAGCGGGAGTCACCCACTCCTACGAGCAGTACTTC	CASSSGLAGVTHSYEQYF
TRBV9	NA	NA	TRBJ2-7	TGTGCCAGCAGCGTAGGACTGGCCTCCTACGAGCAGTACTTC	CASSVGLASYEQYF
TRBV29-1	NA	NA	TRBJ1-2	TGCAGCGTTGAAGGAGGGGATGGCTACACCTTC	CSVEGGDGYTF
TRBV7-8	NA	TRBD2	TRBJ2-7	TGTGCCAGCAGCTATAGCGGGAGGGCCCTCTACGAGCAGTACTTC	CASSYSGRALYEQYF
TRBV11-3	NA	NA	TRBJ2-3	TGTGCCAGCAGCTTGGACCCCACAGATACGCAGTATTTT	CASSLDPTDTQYF
TRBV10-3	NA	NA	TRBJ2-7	TGTGCCATCAGTGAGTCTTTTCTGGAAGGAGGGGTGCCCTACGAGCAGTACTTC	CAISESFLEGGVPYEQYF
TRBV9	NA	TRBD2	TRBJ2-2	TGTGCCAGCAGCGTAGTGGCTAGCGGGAGCGGAATAGGTGGGGCCGGGGAGCTGTTTTTT	CASSVVASGSGIGGAGELFF
TRBV13	NA	TRBD1	TRBJ2-5	TGTGCCAGCAGCTGGGACAGAGAAGAGACCCAGTACTTC	CASSWDREETQYF
TRBV9	NA	NA	TRBJ1-2	TGTGCCAGCAGCGAGGCTGAAGGGATCCCCATTAGCTATGGCTACACCTTC	CASSEAEGIPISYGYTF
TRBV7-2	NA	TRBD1	TRBJ2-3	TGTGCCAGCAGCTTAGCGGACAGGGATGCAGATACGCAGTATTTT	CASSLADRDADTQYF
TRBV29-1	NA	NA	TRBJ2-3	TGCAGCGTTGAACCGGCAGGGTACGGGACAGATACGCAGTATTTT	CSVEPAGYGTDTQYF
TRBV9	NA	NA	TRBJ1-3	TGTGCCAGCAGCGTAGCAGAGAACCGAAACACCATATATTTT	CASSVAENRNTIYF
TRBV9	NA	NA	TRBJ1-5	TGTGCCAGCAGCGCACACAGTGGCAATCAGCCCCAGCATTTT	CASSAHSGNQPQHF
TRBV11-2	NA	TRBD2	TRBJ2-7	TGTGCCAGCAGCTTAGTCGGGGGGTACGAGCAGTACTTC	CASSLVGGYEQYF
TRBV4-3	NA	NA	TRBJ1-2	TGCGCCAGCAGAAATCTAGAGGGGTTAGGAGGCTACACCTTC	CASRNLEGLGGYTF
TRBV6-6	NA	TRBD1	TRBJ1-2	TGTGCCAGCAGTTACACCGGGACAGGGAAGAGTGGCTACACCTTC	CASSYTGTGKSGYTF
TRBV5-5	NA	NA	TRBJ2-1	TGTGCCAGCAGCATCGTATCGGGAGATGAGCAGTTCTTC	CASSIVSGDEQFF
TRBV4-3	NA	TRBD2	TRBJ2-7	TGCGCCAGCAGCCAAGACCGGACTAGCGGACGGAGCTCCTACGAGCAGTACTTC	CASSQDRTSGRSSYEQYF
TRBV9	NA	TRBD1	TRBJ1-1	TGTGCCAGCAGCGATCCCAGACAGGGAGGGTACACTGAAGCTTTCTTT	CASSDPRQGGYTEAFF
TRBV28	NA	NA	TRBJ2-6	TGTGCCAGCAGTCCGAACAGTGTCTCTGGGGCCAACGTCCTGACTTTC	CASSPNSVSGANVLTF